Each of the 2 T cell receptor beta chains below was sequenced from the same sample in a study of cytomegalovirus exposure and HLA in healthy donors. PCR used 60 Vbeta primers and 13 Jbeta primers. TCRdb keeps only in-frame clones here, not all; method: immunoSEQ multiplex PCR. The profile shows 150,000 to 200,000 clones, around nine tenths of them singletons. Sequencing was done on a sample of PBMCs. The receptors originated from a woman aged 25 to 39 in good health and CMV-seronegative.

This sequence joins TRBV9 and TRBJ2-5; D remains ambiguous. The CDR3 loop spans 14 amino acids. Trimming took off 0 bases at V and 1 base at J, with 7 bases between the two ends. CDR1 is SGDLS and CDR2 is YYNGEE in the germline V gene. The CDR3 region is CASSVGLLQETQYF. In nucleotides, the CDR3 is TGTGCCAGCAGCGTAGGGCTCCTCCAAGAGACCCAGTACTTC.

The rearrangement links TRBV2 to TRBJ2-1; 9 bases are shared with TRBD1. The CDR3 sequence is 17 residues long. Germline CDR1 SNHLY, CDR2 FYNNEI. Trimming cost V 4 bases and J 5 bases; bases outside gene matches: 12. The CDR3: CASSGIGLGQGHNEQFF. CDR3 nucleotides: TGTGCCAGCAGTGGGATTGGTTTGGGACAGGGCCACAATGAGCAGTTCTTC.